This record looks at one T cell receptor beta chain sequence and its context. TCRdb keeps only in-frame clones here, not all; method: immunoSEQ multiplex PCR. The repertoire includes under 70,000 clones, 79% of them detected once, and roughly 20% sits in the top ten. CDR3 length: 14 amino acids. CDR1 LNHDA and CDR2 SQIVND come from the germline V gene (reference sequence). Trimming stripped 6 bases from V and 2 bases from J, with 11 bases between. The sample originates from a study of blood T cell repertoires in COVID-19. As for the study in general: Acute and convalescent COVID-19 specimens originated in the United States, Italy and Spain. Nucleic acid was either cDNA or gDNA, and it came from T cells, B-cell-depleted T cells, or PBMCs.

Input material: peripheral blood. V is TRBV19 and J is TRBJ1-5; no reliable D call. The TCR sequence derives from a woman of 80 years or more with active or convalescent COVID-19. This CDR3 is CASSSEAGNQPQHF. The DNA for the CDR3 is TGTGCCAGTAGCTCGGAGGCTGGCAATCAGCCCCAGCATTTT.